The clone carrying this TCR beta chain occurred a few times. The antigen is undetermined. The entry originates in a study of vaccination effects on CD4 cells after COVID-19. General study findings and limits: Long after vaccination, the clones induced by infection and by vaccine shrank markedly in size. Early post-infection timepoints were absent, and convalescent patients were few.

On roughly day 9 of culture, CD4+ T cells were separated out. The vaccine recipients had no prior SARS-CoV-2 infection, with negative nucleocapsid antibodies. In the cultures, half the medium was exchanged for IL-2 medium on days 3 and 7. Germline assignment: CDR1 SNHLY and CDR2 FYNNEI. V dropped 4 bases and J dropped 2 bases, with 11 bases sitting between them. The CDR3 totals 15 residues. This table comes from immunoSEQ multiplex PCR, and its TCRdb copy is limited to in-frame clones, with some not included. Here the sample spans under 40,000 clones, around 67% being singletons. Sequenced material: CD4+ T cells from PBMCs cultured without peptide, taken before COVID-19 vaccination. The sequence derives from a human donor who received a COVID-19 vaccine. The chain couples TRBV2 to TRBJ2-2; TRBD2 is a possible D gene (5 bases). DNA for the CDR3: TGTGCCAGCAGTGTCGATGCGGGTAACACCGGGGAGCTGTTTTTT. Translated, it gives CASSVDAGNTGELFF.